These 10 T cell receptor beta chains were all obtained from the same sample, sequenced in a study of T cell responses to AZD1222 COVID-19 vaccine. Sequenced by immunoSEQ multiplex PCR; TCRdb stores in-frame clones only, minus some. The profile shows some 200,000 clones, 90% to 95% of them singletons. The sequences come from peripheral blood, collected 28 days after the second AZD1222 dose. These receptors all come from an adult who received the AZD1222 COVID-19 vaccine.

The chain links TRBV27 to TRBJ1-4; D may be TRBD1 (5 bases). Trimming removed 6 bases from V and 0 bases from J, with 11 bases in between. The CDR3 contains 15 residues. CDR1 is MNHEY and CDR2 is SMNVEV in the germline V gene (reference sequence). In DNA, the CDR3 is TGTGCCAGCAGGGGGACGGGTGCAACTAATGAAAAACTGTTTTTT. As protein: CASRGTGATNEKLFF.

This clone was observed once. The chain uses TRBV6-5 and TRBJ1-6, with 7 nucleotides matching TRBD1. The CDR3 loop spans 12 amino acids. The V segment lost 6 bases and the J segment 10 bases; nucleotides outside the gene matches: 3. The germline CDR1 and CDR2 sequences are MNHEY and SVGAGI. The CDR3 sequence is CASRPTGSPLHF. The CDR3 DNA reads TGTGCCAGCAGGCCGACAGGGTCACCCCTCCACTTT.

This chain joins TRBV7-2 and TRBJ2-3, with 11 bases that match TRBD2. Looked up from germline, CDR1 is SGHTA and CDR2 is FQGNSA. V gave up 0 bases and J gave up 0 bases; unmatched junction bases: 5. CDR3 size: 18 residues. CDR3 coding DNA: TGTGCCAGCAGCTTAGCATATAGCGGGGGGGCTAGCACAGATACGCAGTATTTT. Protein product: CASSLAYSGGASTDTQYF.

This chain joins TRBV30 and TRBJ1-1, with 7 bases fitting TRBD1. Germline V gene sequence: CDR1 GTSNPN, CDR2 SVGIG (reference sequence). This CDR3 spans 16 amino acids. With V trimmed by 3 bases and J by 0 bases, 10 bases remained unmatched. This CDR3 reads CAWRMMTGRLNTEAFF. The CDR3 DNA is TGTGCCTGGAGAATGATGACAGGGAGGCTGAACACTGAAGCTTTCTTT.

V and J are TRBV7-9 and TRBJ1-4; D is perhaps TRBD1 (5 bases). The CDR3 spans 16 residues. Trimming removed 0 bases from V and 7 bases from J, with 15 bases in between. CDR1 and CDR2 from the germline V gene are SEHNR and FQNEAQ (reference sequence). CDR3 sequence: CASSLAVAGSGEKLFF. In DNA, the CDR3 is TGTGCCAGCAGCTTAGCAGTTGCAGGGTCGGGTGAAAAACTGTTTTTT.

The chain has TRBV7-8 and TRBJ1-1; 7 bases agree with TRBD1. The V segment lost 3 bases and the J segment 11 bases; nucleotides outside the gene matches: 9. CDR3 length equals 13 residues. CDR1 and CDR2 from the germline V gene are SGHVS and FQNEAQ. Here the CDR3 reads CASSFYRGPRAFF. The CDR3 region has the DNA TGTGCCAGCAGCTTTTACAGGGGCCCCCGGGCTTTCTTT.

The CDR3 DNA sequence: TGTGCCAGCAGACCACAGGAAAATCAGCCCCAGCATTTT. Encoded protein: CASRPQENQPQHF. V and J are TRBV6-5 and TRBJ1-5, with D maybe TRBD1 (5 bases). V lost 6 bases to trimming and J lost 4 bases, with 10 bases between them. Germline CDR1 MNHEY, CDR2 SVGAGI. The CDR3 contains 13 residues.

This chain connects TRBV5-4 to TRBJ2-2; D is undetermined. CDR1 SGHNT and CDR2 YYREEE come from the germline V gene (reference sequence). V was trimmed by 0 bases and J by 4 bases, leaving 10 bases between them. The CDR3 sequence is 15 residues long. The CDR3: CASSLGPASTGELFF. The CDR3 DNA follows: TGTGCCAGCAGCTTGGGCCCAGCGAGCACCGGGGAGCTGTTTTTT.

The chain combines TRBV7-9 with TRBJ1-1, with unresolved D. Trimming removed 1 base at V and 3 bases at J, with 6 bases between. Germline lookup yields CDR1 SEHNR and CDR2 FQNEAQ (reference sequence). This CDR3 spans 13 amino acids. The CDR3 is CASSLEAYTEAFF. The CDR3 nucleotides read TGTGCCAGCAGCTTAGAGGCGTACACTGAAGCTTTCTTT.

V gene TRBV12-3 or TRBV12-4 combines with J gene TRBJ1-2; possible D gene TRBD1, 6 bases. V was pared by 7 bases and J by 5 bases, with 14 bases between. This CDR3 is built from 13 residues. The CDR3 DNA reads as TGTGCCAGCAACCCCGGGGGGGCGTATGGCTACACCTTC. It yields the protein CASNPGGAYGYTF.